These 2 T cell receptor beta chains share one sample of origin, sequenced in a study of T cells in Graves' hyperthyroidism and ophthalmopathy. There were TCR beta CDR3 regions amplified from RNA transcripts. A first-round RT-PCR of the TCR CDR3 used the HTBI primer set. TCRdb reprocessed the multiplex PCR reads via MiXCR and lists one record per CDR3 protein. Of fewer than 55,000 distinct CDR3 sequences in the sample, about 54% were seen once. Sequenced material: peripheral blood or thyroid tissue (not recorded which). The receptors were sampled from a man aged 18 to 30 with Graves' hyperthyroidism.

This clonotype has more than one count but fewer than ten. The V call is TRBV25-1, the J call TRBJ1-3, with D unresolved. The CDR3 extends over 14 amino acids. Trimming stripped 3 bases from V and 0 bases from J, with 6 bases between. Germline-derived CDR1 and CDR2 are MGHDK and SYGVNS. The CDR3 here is CASSEPRSGNTIYF. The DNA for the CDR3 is TGTGCCAGCAGTGAGCCGCGCTCTGGAAACACCATATATTTT.

The CDR3 nucleotides read TGTGCCAGCAGGTCTGGGACAGGGGACTACGAGCAGTACTTC. Protein product: CASRSGTGDYEQYF. The V gene is TRBV7-8, the J gene TRBJ2-7; TRBD1 matches at 10 bases. V gave up 6 bases and J gave up 3 bases; unmatched junction bases: 5. The CDR3 is made up of 14 amino acids. Germline loops: CDR1 SGHVS, CDR2 FQNEAQ.